The clone carrying this T cell receptor beta chain was picked up a small number of times. No antigen is known for it. Germline-derived CDR1 and CDR2 are SGHRS and YFSETQ. After removal of 7 bases from V and 3 bases from J, the junction contained 8 bases not matched to a gene. The CDR3 is 14 residues long. These data are taken from a study of T cells after yellow fever vaccination. The overall study: Fractions of limited cellularity were prepared by means of SMART-Seq v4 Ultra Low Input.

Notes on the study in general: Only a small proportion of the clonotypes turned up in both the CD4 and the CD8 compartments, likely arising from convergent recombination. It was a weaker secondary response, yet one that peaked faster, at day 5 versus 15.

UMIs and a universal primer site were added when TCR cDNA was made by 5'RACE template switching. Each CDR3 protein gets one entry after TCRdb re-called the 5' RACE reads with MiXCR. The table records roughly 260,000 distinct CDR3 sequences, about an eighth of them present only once. The sequencing here drew on CD4+ T cells sorted from PBMCs, taken 45 days after the yellow fever booster vaccination. The sequence came from a man aged 30 to 39 who received the YFV17D yellow fever vaccine. The chain couples TRBV5-1 to TRBJ2-3, with 7 bases lining up with TRBD2. Here the CDR3 reads CASCLAASTDTQYF. In nucleotides, the CDR3 is TGCGCCAGCTGTCTAGCGGCGTCGACAGATACGCAGTATTTT.